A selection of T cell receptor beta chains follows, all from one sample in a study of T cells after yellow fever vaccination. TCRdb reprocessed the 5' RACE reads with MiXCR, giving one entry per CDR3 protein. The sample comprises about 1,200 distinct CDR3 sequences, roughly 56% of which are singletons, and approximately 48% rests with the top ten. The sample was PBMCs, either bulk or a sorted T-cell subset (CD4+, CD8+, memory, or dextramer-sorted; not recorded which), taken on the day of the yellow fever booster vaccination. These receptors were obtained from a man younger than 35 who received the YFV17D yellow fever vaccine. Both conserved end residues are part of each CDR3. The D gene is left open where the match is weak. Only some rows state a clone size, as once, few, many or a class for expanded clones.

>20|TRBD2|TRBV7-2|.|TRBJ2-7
CASSGLAGGRPSTASYEQYF
TGTGCCAGCAGCGGACTAGCGGGGGGGCGACCCTCTACCGCCTCCTACGAGCAGTACTTC
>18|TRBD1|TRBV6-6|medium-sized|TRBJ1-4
CASSHSLQGTATNEKLFF
TGTGCCAGCAGTCACTCCCTACAGGGGACAGCAACTAATGAAAAACTGTTTTTT
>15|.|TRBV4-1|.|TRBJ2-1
CASSQDWIARNEQFF
TGCGCCAGCAGCCAAGATTGGATAGCGCGCAATGAGCAGTTCTTC
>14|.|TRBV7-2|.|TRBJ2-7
CASRSDWSSYEQYF
TGTGCCAGCAGATCCGACTGGAGCTCCTACGAGCAGTACTTC
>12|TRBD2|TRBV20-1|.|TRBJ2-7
CSARTSLREQYF
TGCAGTGCTCGGACTAGCCTGCGCGAGCAGTACTTC
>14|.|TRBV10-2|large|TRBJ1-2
CASSGTGNGYGYTF
TGCGCCAGCAGCGGCACAGGGAACGGCTATGGCTACACCTTC
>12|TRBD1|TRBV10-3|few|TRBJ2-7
CGSGTAIGEQYF
TGTGGCTCCGGGACAGCTATCGGCGAGCAGTACTTC
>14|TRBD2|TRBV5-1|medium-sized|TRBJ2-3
CASSLTGGPDTQYF
TGCGCCAGCAGCTTGACGGGGGGGCCAGATACGCAGTATTTT
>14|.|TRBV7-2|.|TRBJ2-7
CASSLGRTYYEQYF
TGTGCCAGCAGCTTAGGACGGACCTACTACGAGCAGTACTTC
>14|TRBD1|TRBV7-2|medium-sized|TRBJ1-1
CASSLGSGGTEAFF
TGTGCCAGCAGCTTAGGGTCAGGGGGCACTGAAGCTTTCTTT
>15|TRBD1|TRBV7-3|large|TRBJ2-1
CASSPGTGGYNEQFF
TGTGCCAGCAGTCCCGGGACAGGGGGCTACAATGAGCAGTTCTTC
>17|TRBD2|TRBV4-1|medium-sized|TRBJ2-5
CASSQGGTSGDQETQYF
TGCGCCAGCAGCCAAGGCGGGACTAGCGGGGACCAAGAGACCCAGTACTTC
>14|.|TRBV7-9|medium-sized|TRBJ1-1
CASSLRQSNTEAFF
TGTGCCAGCAGCTTAAGACAGTCGAACACTGAAGCTTTCTTT
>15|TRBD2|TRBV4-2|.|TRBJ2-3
CASSQEGLATDTQYF
TGTGCCAGCAGCCAAGAGGGACTAGCGACAGATACGCAGTATTTT
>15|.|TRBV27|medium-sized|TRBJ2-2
CASSLLRTFTGELFF
TGTGCCAGCAGTTTATTGCGGACCTTCACCGGGGAGCTGTTTTTT
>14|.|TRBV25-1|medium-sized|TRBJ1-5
CASSEWGGNQPQHF
TGTGCCAGCAGTGAATGGGGGGGCAATCAGCCCCAGCATTTT
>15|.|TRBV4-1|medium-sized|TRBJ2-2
CASSQEASITGELFF
TGCGCCAGCAGCCAAGAAGCCAGTATAACCGGGGAGCTGTTTTTT
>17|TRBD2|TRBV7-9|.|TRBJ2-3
CASSLAGGRDSTDTQYF
TGTGCCAGCAGCTTAGCGGGGGGGAGGGACAGCACAGATACGCAGTATTTT
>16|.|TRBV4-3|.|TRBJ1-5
CASSQDSWQGYQPQHF
TGCGCCAGCAGCCAAGATAGTTGGCAGGGCTATCAGCCCCAGCATTTT
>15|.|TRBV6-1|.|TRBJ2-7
CASRPGRSNSYEQYF
TGTGCCAGCAGACCTGGACGGTCCAACTCCTACGAGCAGTACTTC